These 28 T cell receptor beta chains came from one sample sequenced in a study of beta chain features in type 1 diabetes. Every bit of the isolated RNA underwent reverse transcription, so sequencing read expressed TCRB transcripts. The protocol was immunoSEQ multiplex PCR, while the TCRdb copy is restricted to in-frame clones and leaves out a portion. The sample lists hundreds of thousands of clones; roughly 30% were seen once. Sequencing was carried out using naive CD4+ T cells from blood. The source is a man between 18 and 35 years old in good health.

V usage is TRBV5-1 and J usage is TRBJ2-3; tentative D call: TRBD1 (6 bases). The CDR3 is 15 residues long. Germline lookup yields CDR1 SGHRS and CDR2 YFSETQ. Between the trimmed V and J ends, which lost 4 bases and 0 bases, there was a span of 12 bases. The CDR3 loop is CASSPNRDSTDTQYF. In nucleotides, the CDR3 is TGCGCCAGCAGCCCAAACAGGGATAGCACAGATACGCAGTATTTT.

This clone was found a few times. The chain recombines TRBV18 with TRBJ2-2; no reliable D call. Germline CDR1 reads KGHSH; CDR2 reads LQKENI. The CDR3 loop spans 15 amino acids. Trimming shortened V by 1 base and J by 5 bases, and 11 bases separated the two germline ends. DNA of the CDR3: TGTGCCAGCTCACCACGGCAGGATCCTACCGGGGAGCTGTTTTTT. It translates to CASSPRQDPTGELFF.

The chain is built from TRBV7-3 and TRBJ2-6; no clear D gene. This CDR3 region has 14 residues. Germline V gene lookup returns CDR1 SGHTA and CDR2 FQGTGA. The V and J ends lost 5 bases and 0 bases respectively, with 5 bases between them. CDR3 in DNA: TGTGCCAGCAGCCAGAGCTCTGGGGCCAACGTCCTGACTTTC. This translates into CASSQSSGANVLTF.

In its sample, this clone was seen a few times. The CDR3 nucleotides are TGCGCCAGCGGGAAGGACCCTCCCGGATCTGGGGCCAACGTCCTGACTTTC. Amino acid sequence: CASGKDPPGSGANVLTF. This chain uses TRBV5-1 with TRBJ2-6; D gene unclear. The CDR3 sequence is 17 residues long. Germline CDR1 and CDR2: SGHRS and YFSETQ. V lost 7 bases, J lost 1 base, and 18 bases lay in between.

CDR3 sequence (DNA): TGTGCCTCCCGGACTAGCGGGAGCTCCTACGAGCAGTACTTC. This codes for CASRTSGSSYEQYF. The rearrangement joins TRBV30 to TRBJ2-7, with 13 nucleotides matching TRBD2. V gave up 7 bases and J gave up 0 bases; unmatched junction bases: 3. CDR3 length: 14 amino acids. CDR1 and CDR2 (germline): GTSNPN, SVGIG (reference sequence). The whole variable domain, remainder taken from reference TRBV30 and TRBJ2-7, is SQTIHQWPATLVQPVGSPLSLECTVEGTSNPNLYWYRQAAGRGLQLLFYSVGIGQISSEVPQNLSASRPQDRQFILSSKKLLLSDSGFYLCASRTSGSSYEQYFGPGTRLTVT.

This clone turned up a few times. The CDR3 nucleotides read TGTGCCAGCGGCCAGGGCGCCTACAATGAGCAGTTCTTC. It yields the protein CASGQGAYNEQFF. This chain links TRBV9 with TRBJ2-1; the D gene is possibly TRBD1 (5 bases). The V end lost 7 bases, the J end lost 2 bases, and 10 bases lay between the germline ends. The CDR3 is 13 residues long. Germline V CDR1 and CDR2: SGDLS, YYNGEE. Together with reference TRBV9 and TRBJ2-1, the CDR3 gives the full variable domain: DSGVTQTPKHLITATGQRVTLRCSPRSGDLSVYWYQQSLDQGLQFLIQYYNGEERAKGNILERFSAQQFPDLHSELNLSSLELGDSALYFCASGQGAYNEQFFGPGTRLTVL.

The chain carries TRBV28 and TRBJ2-7, with no clear D. This CDR3 has 11 amino acids. The germline V and J ends were trimmed by 8 bases and 7 bases, with 12 bases remaining between them. The germline CDR1 and CDR2 sequences are MDHEN and SYDVKM. CDR3 bases: TGTGCCAGCGGATCCTGGGGAGAGCAGTACTTC. It codes for CASGSWGEQYF.

The chain combines TRBV14 with TRBJ2-1, with 8 nucleotides matching TRBD1. The germline CDR1 and CDR2 sequences are SGHDN and FVKESK. The CDR3 is 14 amino acids. The V gene end was trimmed by 7 bases and the J gene end by 2 bases; junction bases not matched to a gene: 4. The chain's CDR3 is CASTRQGPYNEQFF. The DNA for the CDR3 is TGTGCCAGCACCCGACAGGGGCCCTACAATGAGCAGTTCTTC.

The sample holds a few counts of this clone. V gene TRBV29-1 combines with J gene TRBJ2-1; 10 bases are a match to TRBD1. This CDR3 contains 16 residues. Germline V gene data show CDR1 as SQVTM and CDR2 as ANQGSEA. V lost 0 bases and J lost 1; bases outside the gene matches: 3. The CDR3 bases are TGCAGCGTTGAAGAGGGGACAGGGGCTTCCTACAATGAGCAGTTCTTC. It encodes CSVEEGTGASYNEQFF.

This clone has more than one count but fewer than ten. This rearrangement joins TRBV6-6 to TRBJ1-5, with D maybe TRBD1 (5 bases). V was trimmed by 2 bases and J by 3 bases, leaving 8 bases between them. Germline V gene sequence: CDR1 MNHNY, CDR2 SVGAGI (reference sequence). CDR3 length equals 14 residues. This CDR3 reads CASSYGGNNQPQHF. The CDR3 nucleotides read TGTGCCAGCAGTTACGGGGGAAACAATCAGCCCCAGCATTTT.

This sequence joins TRBV30 and TRBJ2-1; a weak D match, TRBD2 (5 bases). V was cut by 0 bases and J by 2 bases, with 11 bases left in between. CDR3 size: 15 residues. The germline V gene has CDR1 GTSNPN and CDR2 SVGIG (reference sequence). CDR3 residues: CAWSVNSGAYNEQFF. The CDR3 coding sequence is TGTGCCTGGAGTGTAAACAGCGGAGCCTACAATGAGCAGTTCTTC. Variable domain in full (rest from reference TRBV30 and TRBJ2-1): SQTIHQWPATLVQPVGSPLSLECTVEGTSNPNLYWYRQAAGRGLQLLFYSVGIGQISSEVPQNLSASRPQDRQFILSSKKLLLSDSGFYLCAWSVNSGAYNEQFFGPGTRLTVL.

The chain recombines TRBV29-1 with TRBJ2-6; D is possibly TRBD1 (5 bases). The germline CDR1 and CDR2 sequences are SQVTM and ANQGSEA. The CDR3 sequence is 18 residues long. V was shortened by 4 bases and J by 4 bases, with 23 bases between the two germline ends. CDR3 bases: TGCAGCGTTGGGGGTATTCAGGGATTCTCTGCAGGGGCCAACGTCCTGACTTTC. Its translation is CSVGGIQGFSAGANVLTF. The complete variable domain, with remaining parts taken from reference TRBV29-1 and TRBJ2-6, reads SAVISQKPSRDICQRGTSLTIQCQVDSQVTMMFWYRQQPGQSLTLIATANQGSEATYESGFVIDKFPISRPNLTFSTLTVSNMSPEDSSIYLCSVGGIQGFSAGANVLTFGAGSRLTVL.

This clone has only a few counts. This rearrangement joins TRBV7-9 to TRBJ2-3, with 7 bases aligning to TRBD1. The CDR3 is 11 amino acids. Germline V CDR1 and CDR2: SEHNR, FQNEAQ (reference sequence). The junction had 3 bases not matched to a gene; V was cut back by 4 bases and J by 11 bases. CDR3 bases: TGTGCCAGCAGCTCCCGGGACAGGCAGTATTTT. Its translation is CASSSRDRQYF.

This clone was counted at least ten times. The rearrangement links TRBV30 to TRBJ2-1; TRBD1 matches at 10 bases. CDR3 size: 15 residues. The junction had 9 bases not matched to a gene; V was cut back by 6 bases and J by 4 bases. CDR1 and CDR2 (germline): GTSNPN, SVGIG (reference sequence). DNA for the CDR3: TGTGCCTGCCCGAGGGGACAGGGGATATACAATGAGCAGTTCTTC. This gives the protein CACPRGQGIYNEQFF.

The chain links TRBV14 to TRBJ2-7; 7 nucleotides agree with TRBD2. CDR1 and CDR2 from the germline V gene are SGHDN and FVKESK. V shed 3 bases and J 5 bases; nucleotides not matched to a gene: 10. This CDR3 contains 15 residues. CDR3 DNA sequence: TGTGCCAGCAGCCAGGACCTCGGGGGGTGGAACGAGCAGTACTTC. This sequence encodes CASSQDLGGWNEQYF.

The chain joins TRBV5-4 to TRBJ2-1, with TRBD1 matching over 9 bases. Germline V gene data show CDR1 as SGHNT and CDR2 as YYREEE (reference sequence). The junction had 5 bases not matched to a gene; V was cut back by 0 bases and J by 4 bases. There are 16 residues in the CDR3. The CDR3 DNA reads as TGTGCCAGCAGCTTGGCGGGACAGGGAAATTACAATGAGCAGTTCTTC. Protein sequence: CASSLAGQGNYNEQFF.

The chain recombines TRBV9 with TRBJ1-6; D is unresolved. Germline-derived CDR1 and CDR2 are SGDLS and YYNGEE. Trimming stripped 2 bases from V and 10 bases from J, with 13 bases between. This CDR3 has 14 amino acids. The CDR3 coding sequence is TGTGCCAGCAGCGTCGACCCCGGACCCTCACCCCTCCACTTT. Amino acids: CASSVDPGPSPLHF.

Here the CDR3 DNA reads TGTGCCAGCTCACCCGGACTAGCGGGAGACATCGAGCAGTACTTC. It specifies CASSPGLAGDIEQYF. The gene calls are TRBV18 and TRBJ2-7, with 13 bases identical to TRBD2. V lost 3 bases, J lost 6 bases, and 5 bases stayed unmatched. This CDR3 is 15 amino acids long. Germline V gene data show CDR1 as KGHSH and CDR2 as LQKENI.

This clone was seen more than once but under ten times. The V call is TRBV7-2, the J call TRBJ2-3, with TRBD2 matching 7 bases. Trimming at V came to 5 bases and at J to 0 bases, leaving 5 bases not matched to a gene. Germline-derived CDR1 and CDR2 are SGHTA and FQGNSA. The CDR3 is 15 amino acids. The CDR3 here is CASSLSGSSTDTQYF. CDR3 nucleotides: TGTGCCAGCAGCCTTAGCGGGTCTAGCACAGATACGCAGTATTTT. Combining the CDR3 with reference TRBV7-2 and TRBJ2-3 gives the whole variable domain GAGVSQSPSNKVTEKGKDVELRCDPISGHTALYWYRQSLGQGLEFLIYFQGNSAPDKSGLPSDRFSAERTGGSVSTLTIQRTQQEDSAVYLCASSLSGSSTDTQYFGPGTRLTVL.

The CDR3 loop reads CASSPRGFGEKLFF. DNA for the CDR3: TGTGCCAGCAGCCCCAGGGGATTCGGTGAAAAACTGTTTTTT. V is TRBV7-9 and J is TRBJ1-4; D is perhaps TRBD1 (6 bases). This CDR3 has 14 residues. The V end lost 5 bases, the J end lost 7 bases, and 14 bases lay between the germline ends. From germline, CDR1 is SEHNR and CDR2 FQNEAQ (reference sequence).

The V and J genes are TRBV12-5 and TRBJ1-1; a weak D match, TRBD1 (6 bases). With 6 bases removed from V and 1 base from J, the gap between germline ends came to 12 bases. The CDR3 length is 14 residues. The V gene's germline CDR1 is LGHNT and CDR2 FRNRAP. The chain's CDR3 is CASGPGHPNTEAFF. The CDR3 DNA reads TGTGCTAGTGGACCGGGACACCCGAACACTGAAGCTTTCTTT. Variable domain in full (rest from reference TRBV12-5 and TRBJ1-1): DARVTQTPRHKVTEMGQEVTMRCQPILGHNTVFWYRQTMMQGLELLAYFRNRAPLDDSGMPKDRFSAEMPDATLATLKIQPSEPRDSAVYFCASGPGHPNTEAFFGQGTRLTVV.

The gene calls are TRBV10-3 and TRBJ2-5, with TRBD2 matching over 11 bases. CDR3 length: 14 residues. Unmatched junction bases numbered 9, after V lost 6 bases and J lost 9 bases. Germline V lookup: CDR1 ENHRY, CDR2 SYGVKD. The CDR3 loop reads CAIREGGLAESQYF. DNA of the CDR3: TGTGCCATCAGAGAAGGGGGACTAGCGGAATCCCAGTACTTC.

This clone turned up a few times. The V and J genes are TRBV7-2 and TRBJ2-1; perhaps TRBD2 as D (6 bases). Germline CDR1 SGHTA, CDR2 FQGNSA. The CDR3 has 14 amino acids. V was clipped by 1 base and J by 5 bases, with 9 bases between them. CDR3 residues: CASSLVGRNNEQFF. In nucleotides, the CDR3 is TGTGCCAGCAGCTTAGTAGGGAGGAACAATGAGCAGTTCTTC.

J is TRBJ1-1 and V is TRBV29-1; 7 bases agree with TRBD1. J gave up 5 bases and V 4 bases, and 7 bases lay outside the gene matches. Germline loops: CDR1 SQVTM, CDR2 ANQGSEA. This CDR3 has 13 amino acids. Written as DNA, the CDR3 is TGCAGCGTTGCGACAGGGACAAAAACTGAAGCTTTCTTT. It codes for CSVATGTKTEAFF.

This chain uses TRBV6-5 with TRBJ2-1; 9 bases are shared with TRBD2. The V and J ends lost 0 bases and 2 bases, in that order; junction bases with no gene match: 2. Looked up from germline, CDR1 is MNHEY and CDR2 is SVGAGI. CDR3 length: 16 amino acids. This CDR3 is CASSYSLAGAYNEQFF. CDR3 sequence (DNA): TGTGCCAGCAGTTACTCATTAGCGGGAGCCTACAATGAGCAGTTCTTC.

The gene calls are TRBV7-3 and TRBJ2-4, with D tentatively TRBD1 (6 bases). The V and J ends lost 5 bases and 9 bases respectively, with 14 bases between them. This CDR3 contains 13 residues. Germline CDR1 reads SGHTA; CDR2 reads FQGTGA. Here the CDR3 DNA reads TGTGCCAGCAGCATCAAACAGGGAACCATTCAGTACTTC. Amino acid sequence: CASSIKQGTIQYF.

A few counts support this clone. The rearrangement uses TRBV5-1 and TRBJ2-7, with 8 bases aligning to TRBD1. There are 11 residues in the CDR3. Germline V gives CDR1 SGHRS, CDR2 YFSETQ. Trimming cost V 5 bases and J 6 bases; bases outside gene matches: 1. The CDR3 nucleotides are TGCGCCAGCAGAGACAGGGGCGAGCAGTACTTC. It is translated as CASRDRGEQYF.

J is TRBJ2-3 and V is TRBV28; D ambiguous. The CDR3 has 11 residues. From germline, CDR1 is MDHEN and CDR2 SYDVKM. The V end lost 6 bases, the J end lost 11 bases, and 12 bases lay between the germline ends. CDR3 in DNA: TGTGCCAGCAGAGCCGGCCGAGGGCAGTATTTT. It translates to CASRAGRGQYF.